This T cell receptor beta chain was recovered during a study of monozygotic twins with inflammatory bowel disease. The study's findings and limits: Repertoire likeness was no different across concordant and discordant twins, perhaps owing to restricted power. Nothing supported a single strong signal or clonotype that was associated with IBD.

The authors made each sample's cDNA in eight separate reactions. The UMIs contained a 6-nucleotide sample barcode. They were added by template switching during cDNA synthesis. TCRdb re-called the 5' RACE reads and catalogs CDR3 proteins one per entry, DNA excluded. The sample data list about 380,000 distinct CDR3 sequences. As to this clonotype: The antigen is undetermined.

The clonotype comes from a human donor with ulcerative colitis or Crohn's disease, or a healthy co-twin of an affected twin (not recorded which). The sample taken for sequencing was blood.

Here the CDR3 reads CASSPHHLAGGFYEQYF. This chain uses TRBV11-2 with TRBJ2-7; TCRdb's D gene call, TRBD2, goes unchecked for lack of DNA. CDR3 size: 17 residues. Germline CDR1 is SGHAT and CDR2 is FQNNGV.